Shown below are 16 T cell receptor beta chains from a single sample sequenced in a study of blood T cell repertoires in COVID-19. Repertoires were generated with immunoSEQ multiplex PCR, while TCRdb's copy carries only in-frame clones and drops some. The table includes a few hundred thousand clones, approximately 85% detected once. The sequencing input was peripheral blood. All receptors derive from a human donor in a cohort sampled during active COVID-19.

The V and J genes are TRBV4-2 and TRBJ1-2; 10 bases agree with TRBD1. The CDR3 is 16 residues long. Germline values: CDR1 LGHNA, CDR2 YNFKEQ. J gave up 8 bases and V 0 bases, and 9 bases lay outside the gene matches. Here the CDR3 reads CASSQEDRGLGRGYTF. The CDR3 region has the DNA TGTGCCAGCAGCCAAGAAGACAGGGGGCTGGGCAGAGGCTACACCTTC.

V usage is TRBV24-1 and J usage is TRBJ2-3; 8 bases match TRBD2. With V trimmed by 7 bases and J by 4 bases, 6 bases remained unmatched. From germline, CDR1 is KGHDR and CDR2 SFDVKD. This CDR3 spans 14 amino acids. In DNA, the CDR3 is TGTGCCACCAGCAACGGGGGGGCTTCAGATACGCAGTATTTT. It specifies CATSNGGASDTQYF.

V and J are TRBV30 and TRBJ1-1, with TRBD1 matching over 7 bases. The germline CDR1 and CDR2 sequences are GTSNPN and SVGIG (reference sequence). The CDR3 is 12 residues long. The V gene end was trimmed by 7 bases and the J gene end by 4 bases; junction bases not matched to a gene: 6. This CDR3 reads CALETGPTEAFF. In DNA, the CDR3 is TGTGCCTTGGAGACAGGGCCCACTGAAGCTTTCTTT.

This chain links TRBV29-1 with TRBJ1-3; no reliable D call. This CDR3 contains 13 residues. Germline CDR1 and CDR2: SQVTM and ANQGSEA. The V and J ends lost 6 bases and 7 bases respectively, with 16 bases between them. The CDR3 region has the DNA TGCAGCGTGTCGGCAGTTCGTAGCAACACCATATATTTT. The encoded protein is CSVSAVRSNTIYF.

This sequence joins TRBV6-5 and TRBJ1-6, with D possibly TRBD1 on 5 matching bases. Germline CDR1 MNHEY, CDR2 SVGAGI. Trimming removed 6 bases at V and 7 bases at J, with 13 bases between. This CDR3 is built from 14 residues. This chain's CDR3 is CASREQGLNSPLHF. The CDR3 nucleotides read TGTGCCAGCAGAGAGCAGGGCCTCAATTCACCCCTCCACTTT.

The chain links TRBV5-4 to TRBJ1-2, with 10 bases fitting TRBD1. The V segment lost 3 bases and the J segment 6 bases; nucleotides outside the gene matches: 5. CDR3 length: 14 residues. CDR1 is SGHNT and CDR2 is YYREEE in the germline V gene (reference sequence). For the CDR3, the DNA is TGTGCCAGCAGCTACCCGACAGGGGGCGATGGCTACACCTTC. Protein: CASSYPTGGDGYTF.

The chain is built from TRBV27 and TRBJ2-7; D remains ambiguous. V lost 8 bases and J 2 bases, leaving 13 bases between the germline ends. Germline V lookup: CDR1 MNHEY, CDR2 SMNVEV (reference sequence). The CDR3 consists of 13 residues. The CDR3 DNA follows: TGTGCCAGCGGAGTGATCGGAACCTACGAGCAGTACTTC. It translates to CASGVIGTYEQYF.

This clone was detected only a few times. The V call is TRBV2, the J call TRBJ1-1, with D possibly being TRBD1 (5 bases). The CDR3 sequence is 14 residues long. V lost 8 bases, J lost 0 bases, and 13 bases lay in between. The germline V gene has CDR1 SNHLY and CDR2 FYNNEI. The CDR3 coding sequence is TGTGCCAGCTCCCCGGGGGGGATGAACACTGAAGCTTTCTTT. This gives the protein CASSPGGMNTEAFF.

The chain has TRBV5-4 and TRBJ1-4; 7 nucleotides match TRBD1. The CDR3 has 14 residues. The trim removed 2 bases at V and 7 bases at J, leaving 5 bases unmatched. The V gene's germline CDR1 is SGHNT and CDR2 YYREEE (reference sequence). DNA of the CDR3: TGTGCCAGCAGCTTCGGGACAGACGGTGAAAAACTGTTTTTT. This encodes CASSFGTDGEKLFF.

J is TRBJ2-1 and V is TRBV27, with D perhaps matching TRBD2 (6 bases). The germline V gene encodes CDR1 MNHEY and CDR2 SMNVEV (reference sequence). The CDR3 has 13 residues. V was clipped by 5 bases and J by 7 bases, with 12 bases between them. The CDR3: CASSLGTWNEQFF. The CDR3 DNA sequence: TGTGCCAGCAGTCTCGGGACTTGGAATGAGCAGTTCTTC.

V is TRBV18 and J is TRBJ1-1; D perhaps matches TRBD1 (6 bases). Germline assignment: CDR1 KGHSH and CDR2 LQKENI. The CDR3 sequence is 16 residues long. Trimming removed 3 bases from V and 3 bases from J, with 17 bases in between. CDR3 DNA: TGTGCCAGCTCACCGAAGGGGGGGCTTATAGACACTGAAGCTTTCTTT. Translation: CASSPKGGLIDTEAFF. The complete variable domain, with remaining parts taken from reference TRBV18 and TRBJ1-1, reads NAGVMQNPRHLVRRRGQEARLRCSPMKGHSHVYWYRQLPEEGLKFMVYLQKENIIDESGMPKERFSAEFPKEGPSILRIQQVVRGDSAAYFCASSPKGGLIDTEAFFGQGTRLTVV.

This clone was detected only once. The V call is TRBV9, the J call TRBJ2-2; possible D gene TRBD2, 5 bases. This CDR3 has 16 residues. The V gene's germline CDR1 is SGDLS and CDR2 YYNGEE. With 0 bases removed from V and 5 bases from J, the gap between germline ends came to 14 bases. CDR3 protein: CASSVDLGDLTGELFF. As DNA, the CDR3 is TGTGCCAGCAGCGTAGATCTCGGGGATCTGACCGGGGAGCTGTTTTTT. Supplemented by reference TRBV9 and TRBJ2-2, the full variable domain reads DSGVTQTPKHLITATGQRVTLRCSPRSGDLSVYWYQQSLDQGLQFLIQYYNGEERAKGNILERFSAQQFPDLHSELNLSSLELGDSALYFCASSVDLGDLTGELFFGEGSRLTVL.

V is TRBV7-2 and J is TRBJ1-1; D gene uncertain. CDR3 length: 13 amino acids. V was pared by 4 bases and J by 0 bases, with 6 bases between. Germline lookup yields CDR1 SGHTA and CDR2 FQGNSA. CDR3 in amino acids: CASSSSMNTEAFF. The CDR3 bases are TGTGCCAGCAGCTCATCAATGAACACTGAAGCTTTCTTT.

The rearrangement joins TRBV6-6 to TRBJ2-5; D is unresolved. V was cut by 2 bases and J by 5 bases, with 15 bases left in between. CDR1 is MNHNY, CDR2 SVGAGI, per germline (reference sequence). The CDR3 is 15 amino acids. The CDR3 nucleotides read TGTGCCAGCAGTTACAGGTCGCGCGGTCGGGAGACCCAGTACTTC. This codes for CASSYRSRGRETQYF.

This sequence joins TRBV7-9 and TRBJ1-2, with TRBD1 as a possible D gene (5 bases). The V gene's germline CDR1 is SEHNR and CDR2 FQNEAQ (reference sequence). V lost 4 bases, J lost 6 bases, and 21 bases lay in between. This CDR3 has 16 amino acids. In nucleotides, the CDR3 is TGTGCCAGCAGCTCCCCCTCGGGGGGTTATGGGAATGGCTACACCTTC. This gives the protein CASSSPSGGYGNGYTF.

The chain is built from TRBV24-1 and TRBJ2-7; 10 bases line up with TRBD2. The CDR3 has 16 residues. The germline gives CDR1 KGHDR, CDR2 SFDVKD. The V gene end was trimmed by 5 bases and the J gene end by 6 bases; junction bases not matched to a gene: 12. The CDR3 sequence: CATSGTGTSASLEQYF. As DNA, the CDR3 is TGTGCCACCAGTGGGACCGGGACTAGCGCTTCCCTCGAGCAGTACTTC.